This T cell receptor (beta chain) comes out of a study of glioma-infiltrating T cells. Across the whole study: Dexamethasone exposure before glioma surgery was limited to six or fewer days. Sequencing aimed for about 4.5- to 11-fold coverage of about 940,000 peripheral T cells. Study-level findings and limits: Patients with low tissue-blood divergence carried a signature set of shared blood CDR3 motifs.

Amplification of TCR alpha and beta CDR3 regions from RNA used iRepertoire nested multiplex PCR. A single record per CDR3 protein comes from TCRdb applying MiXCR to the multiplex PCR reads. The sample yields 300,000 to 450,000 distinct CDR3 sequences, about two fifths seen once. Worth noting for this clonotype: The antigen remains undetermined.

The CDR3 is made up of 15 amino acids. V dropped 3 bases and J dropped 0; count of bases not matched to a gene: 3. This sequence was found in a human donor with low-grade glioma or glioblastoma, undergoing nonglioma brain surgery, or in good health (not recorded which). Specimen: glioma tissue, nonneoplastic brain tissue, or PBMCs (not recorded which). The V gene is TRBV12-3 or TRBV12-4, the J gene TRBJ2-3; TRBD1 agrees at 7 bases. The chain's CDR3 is CASSFSRGSTDTQYF. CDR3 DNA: TGTGCCAGCAGTTTTAGCAGGGGGAGCACAGATACGCAGTATTTT.